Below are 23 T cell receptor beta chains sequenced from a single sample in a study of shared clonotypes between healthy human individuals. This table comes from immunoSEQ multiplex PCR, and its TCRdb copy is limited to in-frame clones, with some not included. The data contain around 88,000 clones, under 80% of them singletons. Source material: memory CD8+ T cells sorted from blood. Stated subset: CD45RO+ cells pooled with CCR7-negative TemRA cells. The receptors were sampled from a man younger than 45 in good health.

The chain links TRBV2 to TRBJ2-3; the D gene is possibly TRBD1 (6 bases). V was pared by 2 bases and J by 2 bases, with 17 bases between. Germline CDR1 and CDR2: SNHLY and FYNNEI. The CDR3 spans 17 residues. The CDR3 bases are TGTGCCAGCAGTGAAACCCCTACAGGGTCTAACACAGATACGCAGTATTTT. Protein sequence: CASSETPTGSNTDTQYF.

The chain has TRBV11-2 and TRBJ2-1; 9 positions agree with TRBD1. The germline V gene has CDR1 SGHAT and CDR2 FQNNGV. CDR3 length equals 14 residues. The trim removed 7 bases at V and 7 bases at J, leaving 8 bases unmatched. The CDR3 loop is CASTPGTGLNEQFF. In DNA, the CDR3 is TGTGCCAGCACTCCCGGGACAGGGTTGAATGAGCAGTTCTTC.

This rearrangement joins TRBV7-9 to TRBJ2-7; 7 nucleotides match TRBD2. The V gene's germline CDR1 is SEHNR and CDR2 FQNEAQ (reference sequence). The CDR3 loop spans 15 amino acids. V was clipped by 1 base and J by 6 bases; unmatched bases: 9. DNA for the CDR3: TGTGCCAGCAGCTTAGTTGGGGCGGGAGTCTCCGAGCAGTACTTC. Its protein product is CASSLVGAGVSEQYF.

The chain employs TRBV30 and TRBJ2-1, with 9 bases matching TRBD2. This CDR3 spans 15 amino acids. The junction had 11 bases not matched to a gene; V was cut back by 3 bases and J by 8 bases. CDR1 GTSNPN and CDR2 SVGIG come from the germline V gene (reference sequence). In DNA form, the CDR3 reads TGTGCCTGGAGCATGGGACTAGCTAACCCCGATGAGCAGTTCTTC. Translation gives CAWSMGLANPDEQFF.

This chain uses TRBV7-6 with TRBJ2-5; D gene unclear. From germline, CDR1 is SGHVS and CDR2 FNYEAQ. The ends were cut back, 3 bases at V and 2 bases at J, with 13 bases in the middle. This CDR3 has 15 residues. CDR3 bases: TGTGCCAGCAGCTTTGAGACAAGATTACAAGAGACCCAGTACTTC. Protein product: CASSFETRLQETQYF.

As DNA, the CDR3 is TGCAGCGGGGGGGACTTTGGTGACTATGGCTACACCTTC. Its protein product is CSGGDFGDYGYTF. J is TRBJ1-2 and V is TRBV29-1; a possible D gene is TRBD1 (5 bases). The CDR3 contains 13 residues. Trimming removed 7 bases at V and 3 bases at J, with 15 bases between. The germline V gene has CDR1 SQVTM and CDR2 ANQGSEA. The whole variable domain, remainder taken from reference TRBV29-1 and TRBJ1-2, is SAVISQKPSRDICQRGTSLTIQCQVDSQVTMMFWYRQQPGQSLTLIATANQGSEATYESGFVIDKFPISRPNLTFSTLTVSNMSPEDSSIYLCSGGDFGDYGYTFGSGTRLTVV.

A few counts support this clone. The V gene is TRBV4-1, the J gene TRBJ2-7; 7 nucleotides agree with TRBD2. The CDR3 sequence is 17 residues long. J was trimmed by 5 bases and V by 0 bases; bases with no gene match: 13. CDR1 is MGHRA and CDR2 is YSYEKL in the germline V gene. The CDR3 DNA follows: TGCGCCAGCAGCCAAGACCCCGGGACTACCCCCCCCCACGAGCAGTACTTC. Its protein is CASSQDPGTTPPHEQYF.

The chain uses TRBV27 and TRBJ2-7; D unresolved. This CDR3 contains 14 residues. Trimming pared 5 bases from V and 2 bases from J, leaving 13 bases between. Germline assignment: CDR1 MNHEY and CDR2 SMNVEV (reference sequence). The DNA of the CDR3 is TGTGCCAGCAGTAGCCGGGCCTCGCCCTACGAGCAGTACTTC. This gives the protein CASSSRASPYEQYF.

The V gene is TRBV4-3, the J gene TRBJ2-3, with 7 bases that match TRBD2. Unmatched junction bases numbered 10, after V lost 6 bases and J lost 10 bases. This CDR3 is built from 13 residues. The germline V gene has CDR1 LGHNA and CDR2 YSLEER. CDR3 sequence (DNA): TGCGCCAGCAGGGGGACTCGCGGGGGTCCGCAGTATTTT. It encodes CASRGTRGGPQYF.

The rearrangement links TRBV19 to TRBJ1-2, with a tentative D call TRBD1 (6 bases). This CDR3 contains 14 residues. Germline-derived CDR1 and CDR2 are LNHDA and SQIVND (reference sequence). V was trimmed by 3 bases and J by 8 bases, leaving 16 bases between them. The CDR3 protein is CASSIAPGRGGYTF. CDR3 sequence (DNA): TGTGCCAGTAGTATTGCCCCGGGCAGGGGCGGCTACACCTTC.

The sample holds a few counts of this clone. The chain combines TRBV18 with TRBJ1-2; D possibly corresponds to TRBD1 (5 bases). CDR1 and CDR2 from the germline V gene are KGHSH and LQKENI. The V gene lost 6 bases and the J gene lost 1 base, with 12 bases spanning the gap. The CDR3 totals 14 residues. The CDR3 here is CASSLTDSNYGYTF. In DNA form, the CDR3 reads TGTGCCAGCTCTCTAACCGACAGTAACTATGGCTACACCTTC.

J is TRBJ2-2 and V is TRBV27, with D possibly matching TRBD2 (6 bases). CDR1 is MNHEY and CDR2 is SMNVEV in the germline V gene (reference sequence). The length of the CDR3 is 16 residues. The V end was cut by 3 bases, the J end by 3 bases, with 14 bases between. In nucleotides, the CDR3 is TGTGCCAGCAGTTTGAAACCGGGAGCCTACACCGGGGAGCTGTTTTTT. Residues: CASSLKPGAYTGELFF.

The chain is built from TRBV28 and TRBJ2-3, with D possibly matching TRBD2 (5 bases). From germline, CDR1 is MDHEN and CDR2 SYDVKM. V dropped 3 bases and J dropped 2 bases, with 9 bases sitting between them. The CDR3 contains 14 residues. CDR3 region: CASSFFGNTDTQYF. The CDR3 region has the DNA TGTGCCAGCAGTTTCTTCGGGAACACAGATACGCAGTATTTT.

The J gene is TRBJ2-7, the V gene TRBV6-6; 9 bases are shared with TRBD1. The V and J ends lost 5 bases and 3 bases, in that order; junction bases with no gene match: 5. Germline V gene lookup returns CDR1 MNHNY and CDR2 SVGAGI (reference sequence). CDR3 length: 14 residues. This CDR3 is CASSGRDRVYEQYF. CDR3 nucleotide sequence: TGTGCCAGCAGTGGCCGGGACAGGGTCTACGAGCAGTACTTC.

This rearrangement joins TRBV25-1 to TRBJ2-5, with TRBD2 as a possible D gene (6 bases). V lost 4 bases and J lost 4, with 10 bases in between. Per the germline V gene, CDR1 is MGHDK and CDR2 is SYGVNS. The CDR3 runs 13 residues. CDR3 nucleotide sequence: TGTGCCAGCAGTGTCGCCGGGAGAGAGACCCAGTACTTC. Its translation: CASSVAGRETQYF.

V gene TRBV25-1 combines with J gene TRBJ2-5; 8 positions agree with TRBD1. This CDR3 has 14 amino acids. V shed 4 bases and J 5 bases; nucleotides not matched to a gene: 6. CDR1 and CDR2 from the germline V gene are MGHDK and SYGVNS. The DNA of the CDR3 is TGTGCCAGCAGTGTGGCAGGGGGCATTGAGACCCAGTACTTC. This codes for CASSVAGGIETQYF. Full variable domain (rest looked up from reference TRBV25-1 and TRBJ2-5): EADIYQTPRYLVIGTGKKITLECSQTMGHDKMYWYQQDPGMELHLIHYSYGVNSTEKGDLSSESTVSRIRTEHFPLTLESARPSHTSQYLCASSVAGGIETQYFGPGTRLLVL.

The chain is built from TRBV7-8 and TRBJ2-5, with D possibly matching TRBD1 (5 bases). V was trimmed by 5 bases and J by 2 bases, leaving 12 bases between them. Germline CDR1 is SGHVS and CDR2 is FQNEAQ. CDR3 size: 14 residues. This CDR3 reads CASSPETDQETQYF. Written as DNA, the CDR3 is TGTGCCAGCAGCCCGGAGACAGATCAAGAGACCCAGTACTTC.

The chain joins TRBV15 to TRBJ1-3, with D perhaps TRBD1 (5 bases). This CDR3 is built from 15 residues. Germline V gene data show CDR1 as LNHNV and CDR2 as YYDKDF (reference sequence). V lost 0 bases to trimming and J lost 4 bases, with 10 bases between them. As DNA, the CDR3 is TGTGCCACCAGCAGAGAACAAGGGGCAGGAAACACCATATATTTT. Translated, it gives CATSREQGAGNTIYF.

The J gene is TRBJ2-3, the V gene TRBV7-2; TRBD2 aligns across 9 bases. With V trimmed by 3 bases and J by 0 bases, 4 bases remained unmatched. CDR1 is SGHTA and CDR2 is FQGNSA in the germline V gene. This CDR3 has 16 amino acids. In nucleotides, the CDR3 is TGTGCCAGCAGCTTCGGAGCGGGAGGTAGCACAGATACGCAGTATTTT. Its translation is CASSFGAGGSTDTQYF.

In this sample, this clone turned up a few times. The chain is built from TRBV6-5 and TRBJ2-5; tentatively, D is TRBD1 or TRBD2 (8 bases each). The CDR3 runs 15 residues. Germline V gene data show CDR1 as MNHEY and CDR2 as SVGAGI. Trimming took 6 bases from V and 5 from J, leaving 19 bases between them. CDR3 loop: CASSAAGGGGETQYF. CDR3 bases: TGTGCCAGCAGCGCGGCAGGGGGCGGGGGGGAGACCCAGTACTTC.

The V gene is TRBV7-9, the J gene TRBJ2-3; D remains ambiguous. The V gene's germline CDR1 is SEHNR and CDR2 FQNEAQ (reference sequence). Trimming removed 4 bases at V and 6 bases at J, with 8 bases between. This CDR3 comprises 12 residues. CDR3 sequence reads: CASSYPMDTQYF. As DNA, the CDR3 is TGTGCCAGCAGCTACCCTATGGATACGCAGTATTTT.

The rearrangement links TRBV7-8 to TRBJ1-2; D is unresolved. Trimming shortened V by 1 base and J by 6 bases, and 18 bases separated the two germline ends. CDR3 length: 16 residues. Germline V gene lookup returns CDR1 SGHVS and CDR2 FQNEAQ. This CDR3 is CASSLGSRSPFHGYTF. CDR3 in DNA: TGTGCCAGCAGCTTAGGTTCGAGGTCGCCGTTCCATGGCTACACCTTC.

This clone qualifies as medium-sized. As DNA, the CDR3 is TGTGCCAGCAGCTTGCCCGGGACGCCGGGGTTAGAGACCCAGTACTTC. This gives the protein CASSLPGTPGLETQYF. V usage is TRBV7-9 and J usage is TRBJ2-5; D possibly uses TRBD1 or TRBD2 (5 bases each). There are 16 residues in the CDR3. Germline V gives CDR1 SEHNR, CDR2 FQNEAQ (reference sequence). Trimming shortened V by 3 bases and J by 4 bases, and 18 bases separated the two germline ends.